This section outlines one T cell receptor (beta chain) sequence together with its context. As yet, its antigen is unknown. This CDR3 is built from 17 residues. With 2 bases removed from V and 8 bases from J, the gap between germline ends came to 19 bases. Germline CDR1 and CDR2: SGHAT and FQNNGV. This table comes from immunoSEQ multiplex PCR, and its TCRdb copy is limited to in-frame clones, with some not included. The sample yields 110,000 or so clones, around 84% seen once. These data come from a study of T cell responses to AZD1222 COVID-19 vaccine. Regarding the study as a whole: Donor demographics were predominantly white British with a female majority; clonal diversity may be underestimated. CD4 TCRs linked to vaccination spanned spike, dominating at 160-218 and 743-854. Vaccination with two AZD1222 doses was followed by a rise in Spike-specific TCR breadth and depth.

This specimen was peripheral blood, taken on day 0 of AZD1222 vaccination. The TCR originated in an adult in good health. The rearrangement uses TRBV11-2 and TRBJ1-6; unclear D gene. DNA of the CDR3: TGTGCCAGCAGCTTATTCCCCGGCTTGTCGAAGGATTCACCCCTCCACTTT. Translated: CASSLFPGLSKDSPLHF.